This TCR beta chain originates from a study of cytomegalovirus exposure and HLA in healthy donors. Germline CDR1 and CDR2: LNHDA and SQIVND (reference sequence). The CDR3 consists of 12 residues. V trimming: 7 bases; J trimming: 5 bases; junction bases outside the gene matches: 1. Use of 60 Vbeta and 13 Jbeta primers characterized the PCR. Sequencing used immunoSEQ multiplex PCR; TCRdb keeps in-frame clones, though not all of them. The table includes about 190,000 clones, around 87% detected once. The origin of this receptor is a man under 40 in good health and CMV-seronegative. The chain employs TRBV19 and TRBJ1-4; the match to TRBD1 covers 7 bases. The specimen sequenced was PBMCs. This CDR3 reads CASTRGNEKLFF. For the CDR3, the DNA is TGTGCCAGTACCAGGGGGAATGAAAAACTGTTTTTT. The full variable domain, rest sourced from reference TRBV19 and TRBJ1-4, is DGGITQSPKYLFRKEGQNVTLSCEQNLNHDAMYWYRQDPGQGLRLIYYSQIVNDFQKGDIAEGYSVSREKKESFPLTVTSAQKNPTAFYLCASTRGNEKLFFGSGTQLSVL.